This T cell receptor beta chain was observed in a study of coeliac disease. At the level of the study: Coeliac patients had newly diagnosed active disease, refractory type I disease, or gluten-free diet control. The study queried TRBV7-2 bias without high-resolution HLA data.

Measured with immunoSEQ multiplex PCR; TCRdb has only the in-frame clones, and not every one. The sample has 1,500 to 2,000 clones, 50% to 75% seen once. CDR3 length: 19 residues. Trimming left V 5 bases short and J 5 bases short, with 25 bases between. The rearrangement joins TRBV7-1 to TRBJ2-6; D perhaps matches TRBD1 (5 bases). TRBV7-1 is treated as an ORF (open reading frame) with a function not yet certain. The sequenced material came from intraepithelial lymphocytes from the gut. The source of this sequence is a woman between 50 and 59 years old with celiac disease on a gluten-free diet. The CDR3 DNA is TGTGCCAGCAGCGAGTTAACTCAACGAGGACAAAGTCGGGCCAACGTCCTGACTTTC. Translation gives CASSELTQRGQSRANVLTF.